These 10 T cell receptor beta chains originate from one sample sequenced in a study of blood T cell repertoires in COVID-19. Assay: immunoSEQ multiplex PCR; the TCRdb copy retains only in-frame clones and omits some. The data show about 140,000 clones, approximately 86% seen once. What was sequenced was peripheral blood. All receptors derive from a human donor in a cohort sampled during active COVID-19.

This sequence joins TRBV28 and TRBJ2-7, with D tentatively TRBD2 (5 bases). The germline gives CDR1 MDHEN, CDR2 SYDVKM. V was clipped by 9 bases and J by 4 bases, with 10 bases between them. The CDR3 totals 11 residues. Here the CDR3 DNA reads TGTGCCAGTCGGGGAGTTTACGAGCAGTACTTC. The encoded protein is CASRGVYEQYF.

This sequence joins TRBV7-8 and TRBJ1-1, with D possibly TRBD1 on 6 matching bases. Trimming cost V 5 bases and J 3 bases, with 16 bases left between them. Germline CDR1 SGHVS, CDR2 FQNEAQ. The CDR3 has 15 amino acids. The CDR3 DNA reads as TGTGCCAGCAGCCACCGACCCAGGGGAGACACTGAAGCTTTCTTT. It specifies CASSHRPRGDTEAFF. The variable domain in full, with the rest retrieved from reference TRBV7-8 and TRBJ1-1, is GAGVSQSPRYKVAKRGQDVALRCDPISGHVSLFWYQQALGQGPEFLTYFQNEAQLDKSGLPSDRFFAERPEGSVSTLKIQRTQQEDSAVYLCASSHRPRGDTEAFFGQGTRLTVV.

The chain uses TRBV28 and TRBJ2-5; perhaps TRBD2 as D (6 bases). V lost 5 bases and J lost 1, with 11 bases in between. CDR1 and CDR2 (germline): MDHEN, SYDVKM. CDR3 length: 14 residues. The CDR3 DNA reads TGTGCCAGCAGTGGTAGCGGATTCCAAGAGACCCAGTACTTC. Translating gives CASSGSGFQETQYF.

The rearrangement links TRBV27 to TRBJ1-5; 7 bases map to TRBD1. This CDR3 comprises 15 residues. The germline gives CDR1 MNHEY, CDR2 SMNVEV (reference sequence). The junction had 2 bases not matched to a gene; V was cut back by 3 bases and J by 0 bases. This CDR3 reads CASSFGQDSNQPQHF. Here the CDR3 DNA reads TGTGCCAGCAGTTTTGGACAGGATAGCAATCAGCCCCAGCATTTT.

The genes are TRBV5-4 and TRBJ2-3; TRBD2 agrees at 8 bases. From germline, CDR1 is SGHNT and CDR2 YYREEE (reference sequence). J lost 4 bases, V lost 7 bases, and 2 bases had no gene match. The CDR3 contains 12 residues. The DNA of the CDR3 is TGTGCCAGCGGGACTAGTTCAGATACGCAGTATTTT. The encoded protein is CASGTSSDTQYF.

The J gene is TRBJ2-3, the V gene TRBV24-1, with 16 nucleotides matching TRBD2. The germline V gene encodes CDR1 KGHDR and CDR2 SFDVKD. V shed 11 bases, J shed 1 base, and the junction held 14 bases outside the gene matches. The CDR3 length is 19 residues. The CDR3 spells CANKQSGTSGRAGTDTQYF. DNA for the CDR3: TGTGCCAACAAACAATCCGGGACTAGCGGGAGGGCCGGCACAGATACGCAGTATTTT.

The J gene is TRBJ1-1, the V gene TRBV7-9, with TRBD1 as a possible D gene (6 bases). The CDR3 runs 17 residues. CDR1 is SEHNR and CDR2 is FQNEAQ in the germline V gene (reference sequence). Trimming pared 2 bases from V and 1 base from J, leaving 17 bases between. The CDR3 region has the DNA TGTGCCAGCAGCTTACTTTCGCAGGGGTACAGGAACACTGAAGCTTTCTTT. Its translation is CASSLLSQGYRNTEAFF.

The rearrangement uses TRBV30 and TRBJ2-3, with 11 bases aligning to TRBD2. CDR3 size: 16 residues. V was pared by 0 bases and J by 4 bases, with 6 bases of the junction left unmatched. Per germline, CDR1 GTSNPN and CDR2 SVGIG (reference sequence). Here the CDR3 DNA reads TGTGCCTGGAGTGTACAACTAGCGGGGGTGGCAGATACGCAGTATTTT. Its protein product is CAWSVQLAGVADTQYF.

The V and J genes are TRBV5-6 and TRBJ1-1; D ambiguous. V was pared by 3 bases and J by 7 bases, with 10 bases between. Germline CDR1 and CDR2: SGHDT and YYEEEE. The CDR3 is made up of 12 amino acids. CDR3 bases: TGTGCCAGCAGCTCGTCGGGAGGTGAAGCTTTCTTT. The encoded protein is CASSSSGGEAFF.

Only a few counts were recorded for this clone. This chain joins TRBV11-2 and TRBJ2-7; the match to TRBD2 covers 13 bases. The CDR3 is 17 residues long. Germline CDR1 SGHAT, CDR2 FQNNGV. After removal of 8 bases from V and 4 bases from J, the junction contained 14 bases not matched to a gene. The CDR3 DNA follows: TGTGCCAGCGCCCAGGCTTTTAGGACTAGCGGGAGTTACGAGCAGTACTTC. Its translation is CASAQAFRTSGSYEQYF.